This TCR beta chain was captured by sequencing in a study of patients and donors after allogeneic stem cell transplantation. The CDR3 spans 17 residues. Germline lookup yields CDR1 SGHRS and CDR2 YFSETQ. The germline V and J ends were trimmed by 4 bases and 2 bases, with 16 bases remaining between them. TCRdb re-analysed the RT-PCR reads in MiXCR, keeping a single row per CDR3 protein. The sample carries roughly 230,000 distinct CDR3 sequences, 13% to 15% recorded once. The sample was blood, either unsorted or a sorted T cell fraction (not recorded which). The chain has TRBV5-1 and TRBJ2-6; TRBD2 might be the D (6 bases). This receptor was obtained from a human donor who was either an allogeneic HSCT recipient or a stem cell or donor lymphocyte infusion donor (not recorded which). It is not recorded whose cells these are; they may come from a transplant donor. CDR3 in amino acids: CASSPNWGETGANVLTF. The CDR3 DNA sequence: TGCGCCAGCAGCCCTAATTGGGGGGAAACTGGGGCCAACGTCCTGACTTTC.